This T cell receptor (beta chain) was captured by sequencing in a study of identical twins. Study-wide findings and caveats: Weaker excess twin sharing was observed in beta out-of-frame sequences. Conclusions were based on cross-sectional statistical analysis, without following the same donors. Invariant MAIT and iNKT cells are populations that could partly confound zero-insertion analyses.

A universal primer site arose from template switching, and cDNA bore unique molecular identifiers. TCRdb fed the 5' RACE reads into MiXCR, producing one record per CDR3 protein. The top ten clones hold roughly 7% of a sample with under 350,000 distinct CDR3 sequences, 7.5% to 9.5% of them seen once. Only a few counts were recorded for this clonotype. What it binds is not known. The CDR3 totals 11 residues. Trimming shortened V by 3 bases and J by 8 bases, and 8 bases separated the two germline ends. Germline V gives CDR1 GTSNPN, CDR2 SVGIG (reference sequence). The same sample was also used in a study of yellow fever vaccine responses in identical twins.

The genes are TRBV30 and TRBJ2-1, with TRBD2 as a possible D gene (5 bases). The TCR sequence derives from a young woman in good health. The sequencing sample was made of CD8+ T cells sorted from blood. For the CDR3, the DNA is TGTGCCTGGAGCCCGGGGTATGAGCAGTTCTTC. Translated, it gives CAWSPGYEQFF.